The present entry profiles one TCR beta chain with its context. Its target antigen remains unknown. There are no base qualities to consult, and no much larger clone falls within one base. The donors were healthy, HIV-negative adults who had no recently reported acute infections or vaccinations. Every donor was a Caucasian adult residing in Nashville, Tennessee, USA. For unsorted samples, 96 million or so PBMCs were counted, and genomic DNA was extracted using the QIAamp DNA Blood Mini kit. Blood was obtained by leukapheresis, after which PBMCs were separated by Ficoll-Histopaque density gradient centrifugation and cryopreserved in liquid nitrogen vapor phase. The data belong to a study of shared clonotypes between healthy human individuals (dated by TCRdb to 2020 to 2022). About the investigation overall: The cohort included three men and a couple of women between 18 and 49 years of age. Leukapheresis yielded between about 0.85 and 10 billion PBMCs per donor. Blood TCR repertoires of about 5 healthy adults were deeply sequenced to estimate repertoire size and the extent of clonotype sharing between individuals. Libraries were prepared and TCR repertoires were sequenced by different laboratories using diverse techniques, in order to increase sequencing depth and limit assay-specific biases.

From the germline V gene, CDR1 is MRHNA and CDR2 is SNTAGT. Trimmed from V: 6 bases; trimmed from J: 0 bases; junction bases lacking a gene match: 6. Reading from cysteine to phenylalanine, the CDR3 counts 16 amino acids. Just the 48-base CDR3 DNA is kept, in frame starting at base 1. Using the deep immunoSEQ assay, multiplex PCR amplified TCR CDR3 regions from genomic DNA. Extracted genomic DNA from each cell subset was spread evenly across all wells of several immunoSEQ 96-well plates, with each plate serving as a replicate. For unsorted PBMC, roughly 0.3 ug genomic DNA, equal to 30,000 or so T cell genomes, was loaded into each replicate PCR. Genomic DNA from unsorted PBMC was sequenced over ten immunoSEQ deep assay plates. Purified libraries were measured with a Qubit 3.0 fluorometer, size-checked on a Bioanalyzer 2100, and measured again with the KAPA Library Quantification kit. Every immunoSEQ 96-well plate was sequenced on a dedicated single-read 150-cycle Illumina NextSeq 550 flow cell. Per the original workflow: Because the immunoSEQ output included only junctional sequences and no quality scores, the filtering could not be the same as the filtering used for full-length reads. To assign V/J genes and CDR3, sequences were annotated against IMGT germline references using PyIR, a Python wrapper for IgBLAST v1.9. Reads were removed for weak V/J assignments (E-value above 1e-6), missing CDR3, stop codons, out-of-frame junctions, or ambiguous translated residues. V3J clonotypes were defined by identical inferred V gene, J gene, and CDR3 amino acid sequence. Percentage overlap between repertoires was computed as shared unique clonotypes divided by the size of the smaller repertoire. Richness of each repertoire was evaluated using RTK rarefaction, the Chao1 estimator, and Recon v2.1 estimates of unobserved clonotypes. Not all clones reach the TCRdb copy of this immuneACCESS table, which keeps in-frame sequences only. Checked studies attribute under half of the gap to unresolved V genes and leave the rest unexplained. That table is the source of V, J and clone size, and D and trimming were worked out from the DNA. In this sample the table shows about 92,000 clones, 40% to 55% of which occur a single time. The ten most abundant clones make up roughly 16% of the sample.

The study at large found these results: Because the study included only a small number of donors, the genetic and exposure-history diversity represented was limited. Sampling was limited to blood, and TCR repertoires in tissue likely differ from TCR repertoires in blood. Based on pairwise subsampling, the degree of clonotype sharing among donors was expected to be affected by sequencing depth.

Sequencing was carried out using PBMCs. The rearranged segments are TRBV6-4 and TRBJ2-1; TRBD2 agrees with 9 junctional bases. The sequence derives from a woman between 40 and 50 years old in good health. Some clones in this sample may be carry-over from other donors' samples. The bases are TGTGCCAGCAGCCGCGGGAGGGCCGGCTCCTACAATGAGCAGTTCTTC. It is translated as CASSRGRAGSYNEQFF.